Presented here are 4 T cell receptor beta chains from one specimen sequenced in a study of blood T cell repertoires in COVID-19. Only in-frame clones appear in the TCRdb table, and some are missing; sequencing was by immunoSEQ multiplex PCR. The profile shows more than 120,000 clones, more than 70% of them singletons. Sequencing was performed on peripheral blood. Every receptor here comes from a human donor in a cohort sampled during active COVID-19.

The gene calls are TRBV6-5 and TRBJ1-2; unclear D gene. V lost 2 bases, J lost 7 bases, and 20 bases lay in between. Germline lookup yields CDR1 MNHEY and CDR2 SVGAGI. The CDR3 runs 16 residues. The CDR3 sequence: CASSYGLTEAPGGYTF. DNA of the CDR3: TGTGCCAGCAGTTACGGGTTGACGGAGGCGCCTGGTGGCTACACCTTC.

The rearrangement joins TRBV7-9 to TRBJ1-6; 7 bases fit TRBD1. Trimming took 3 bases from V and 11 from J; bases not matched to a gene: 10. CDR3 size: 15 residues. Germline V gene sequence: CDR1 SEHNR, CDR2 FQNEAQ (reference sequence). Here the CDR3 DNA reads TGTGCCAGCAGCTTGGATAACAGGGGTTCGGCACCCCTCCACTTT. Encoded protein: CASSLDNRGSAPLHF.

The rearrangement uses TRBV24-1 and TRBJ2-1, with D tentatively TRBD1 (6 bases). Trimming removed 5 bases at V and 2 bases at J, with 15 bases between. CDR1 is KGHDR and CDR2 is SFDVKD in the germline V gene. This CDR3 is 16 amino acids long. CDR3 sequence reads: CATSVCRGVPYNEQFF. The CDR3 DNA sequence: TGTGCCACCAGTGTGTGCAGGGGAGTCCCCTACAATGAGCAGTTCTTC.

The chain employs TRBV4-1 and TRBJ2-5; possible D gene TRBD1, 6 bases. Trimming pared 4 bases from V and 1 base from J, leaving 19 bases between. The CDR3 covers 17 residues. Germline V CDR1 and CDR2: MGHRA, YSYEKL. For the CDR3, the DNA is TGCGCCAGCAGCCCCACGATGGGGGCAGGGGCCCAAGAGACCCAGTACTTC. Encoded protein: CASSPTMGAGAQETQYF.